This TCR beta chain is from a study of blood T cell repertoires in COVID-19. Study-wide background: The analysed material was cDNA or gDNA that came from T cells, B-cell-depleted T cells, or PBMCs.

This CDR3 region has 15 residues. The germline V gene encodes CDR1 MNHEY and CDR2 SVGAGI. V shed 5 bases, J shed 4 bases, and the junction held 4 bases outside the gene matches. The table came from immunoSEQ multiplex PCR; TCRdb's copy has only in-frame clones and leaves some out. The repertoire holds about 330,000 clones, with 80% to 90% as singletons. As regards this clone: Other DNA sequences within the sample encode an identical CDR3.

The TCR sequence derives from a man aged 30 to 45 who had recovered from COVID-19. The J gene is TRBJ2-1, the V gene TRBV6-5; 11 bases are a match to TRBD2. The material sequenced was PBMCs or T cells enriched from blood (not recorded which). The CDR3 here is CASSRTSGPYNEQFF. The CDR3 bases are TGTGCCAGCAGTAGGACTAGCGGGCCTTACAATGAGCAGTTCTTC.